This entry lists 9 T cell receptor beta chains sequenced from one sample in a study of shared clonotypes between healthy human individuals. The protocol was immunoSEQ multiplex PCR, while the TCRdb copy is restricted to in-frame clones and leaves out a portion. The sample lists approximately 110,000 clones, about 70% occurring once. Input material: memory CD8+ T cells sorted from blood. Subset reported: CD45RO+ cells pooled with CCR7-negative TemRA cells. The receptor source for this set is a woman aged 30 to 39 in good health.

The rearrangement links TRBV5-1 to TRBJ2-7; 7 bases map to TRBD2. J lost 2 bases, V lost 7 bases, and 9 bases had no gene match. This CDR3 is 14 amino acids long. CDR1 and CDR2 from the germline V gene are SGHRS and YFSETQ. CDR3 region: CASVSGIPTYEQYF. The DNA of the CDR3 is TGCGCCAGCGTAAGCGGGATCCCCACCTACGAGCAGTACTTC. Full variable domain (rest looked up from reference TRBV5-1 and TRBJ2-7): KAGVTQTPRYLIKTRGQQVTLSCSPISGHRSVSWYQQTPGQGLQFLFEYFSETQRNKGNFPGRFSGRQFSNSRSEMNVSTLELGDSALYLCASVSGIPTYEQYFGPGTRLTVT.

The V and J genes are TRBV7-9 and TRBJ1-4; no reliable D call. The CDR3 covers 13 residues. Deletions cut 2 bases from V and 8 bases from J, with 9 bases between. Germline-derived CDR1 and CDR2 are SEHNR and FQNEAQ (reference sequence). In nucleotides, the CDR3 is TGTGCCAGCAGCTTAATGCCCGACGAAAAACTGTTTTTT. This gives the protein CASSLMPDEKLFF.

This clone occurred many times. The chain joins TRBV19 to TRBJ1-5; tentative D call: TRBD1 (5 bases). This CDR3 spans 12 amino acids. V lost 10 bases and J 6 bases, leaving 13 bases between the germline ends. Germline V gene data show CDR1 as LNHDA and CDR2 as SQIVND (reference sequence). CDR3 residues: CATDQGLQPQHF. For the CDR3, the DNA is TGTGCCACTGATCAGGGTCTTCAGCCCCAGCATTTT.

The chain is built from TRBV7-8 and TRBJ1-5; 7 nucleotides line up with TRBD1. CDR1 is SGHVS, CDR2 FQNEAQ, per germline. The CDR3 spans 18 residues. V trimming: 4 bases; J trimming: 9 bases; junction bases outside the gene matches: 21. CDR3 protein: CASSSKIGGVESSSPQHF. The CDR3 nucleotides are TGTGCCAGCAGCTCCAAGATAGGGGGCGTTGAATCCTCCTCGCCCCAGCATTTT.

The rearrangement joins TRBV5-6 to TRBJ2-1; TRBD2 matches at 7 bases. CDR3 size: 15 residues. V lost 6 bases, J lost 4 bases, and 10 bases stayed unmatched. Germline values: CDR1 SGHDT, CDR2 YYEEEE. CDR3 residues: CASKEGGSRYNEQFF. The CDR3 DNA is TGTGCCAGCAAAGAGGGAGGGAGTAGGTACAATGAGCAGTTCTTC.

In the case of this clone: This sample includes further DNA sequences coding for the same CDR3. The rearrangement joins TRBV5-1 to TRBJ2-1; D is undetermined. Trimming took off 0 bases at V and 0 bases at J, with 7 bases between the two ends. The V gene's germline CDR1 is SGHRS and CDR2 YFSETQ. The CDR3 has 15 residues. Here the CDR3 DNA reads TGCGCCAGCAGCTTGGACTCTCACTCCTACAATGAGCAGTTCTTC. It yields the protein CASSLDSHSYNEQFF.

This clone was observed a single time. This sequence joins TRBV5-5 and TRBJ2-6, with D maybe TRBD1 (6 bases). The ends were cut back, 0 bases at V and 12 bases at J, with 13 bases in the middle. The CDR3 is 14 residues long. CDR1 SGHKS and CDR2 YYEKEE come from the germline V gene (reference sequence). In nucleotides, the CDR3 is TGTGCCAGCAGCTTGGGACAGGTCCTCGGCGTCCTGACTTTC. Its translation is CASSLGQVLGVLTF.

J is TRBJ2-7 and V is TRBV4-1; a weak D match, TRBD1 (6 bases). The CDR3 covers 15 residues. Trimming pared 1 base from V and 6 bases from J, leaving 16 bases between. Germline-derived CDR1 and CDR2 are MGHRA and YSYEKL. As DNA, the CDR3 is TGCGCCAGCAGCCAAGGAGGGGGTTTGAGGTCCGAGCAGTACTTC. It encodes CASSQGGGLRSEQYF.

Here the CDR3 reads CASSQVWGRHEQFF. For the CDR3, the DNA is TGCGCCAGCAGCCAAGTTTGGGGGAGGCATGAGCAGTTCTTC. This chain links TRBV4-1 with TRBJ2-1; D possibly corresponds to TRBD2 (6 bases). The germline V and J ends were trimmed by 1 base and 8 bases, with 12 bases remaining between them. The CDR3 length is 14 residues. CDR1 is MGHRA, CDR2 YSYEKL, per germline.